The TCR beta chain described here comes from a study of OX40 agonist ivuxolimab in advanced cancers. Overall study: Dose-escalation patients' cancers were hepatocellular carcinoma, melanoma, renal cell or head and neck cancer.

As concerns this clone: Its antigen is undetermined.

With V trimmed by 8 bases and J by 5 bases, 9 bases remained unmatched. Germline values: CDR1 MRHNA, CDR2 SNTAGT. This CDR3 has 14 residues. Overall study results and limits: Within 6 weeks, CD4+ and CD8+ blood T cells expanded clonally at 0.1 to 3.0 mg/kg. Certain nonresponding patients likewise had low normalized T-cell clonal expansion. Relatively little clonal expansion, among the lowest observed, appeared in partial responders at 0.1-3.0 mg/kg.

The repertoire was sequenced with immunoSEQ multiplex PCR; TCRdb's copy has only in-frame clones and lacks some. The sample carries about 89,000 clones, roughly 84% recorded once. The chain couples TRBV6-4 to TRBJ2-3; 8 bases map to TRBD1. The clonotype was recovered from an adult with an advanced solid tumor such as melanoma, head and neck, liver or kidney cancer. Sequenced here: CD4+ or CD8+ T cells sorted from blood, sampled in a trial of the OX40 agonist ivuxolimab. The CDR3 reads CASSMTGELDTQYF. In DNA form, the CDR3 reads TGTGCCAGCTCAATGACAGGGGAGTTAGATACGCAGTATTTT.